The 18 T cell receptor beta chains listed next were all sequenced from one sample in a study of cytomegalovirus exposure and HLA in healthy donors (dated by TCRdb to about 2017). The library came from the immunoSEQ multiplex PCR assay. A mixture of 60 forward primers for TCR Vbeta segments and 13 reverse primers for TCR Jbeta segments was used in the multiplex PCR. In its TCRdb copy, this immuneACCESS table keeps in-frame sequences only and misses some clones. Where compared with another copy, unresolved V genes explain less than half of these, and the others have no known cause. The sample table records 100,000 or so clones; approximately 79% of these occur just once. Of the sample, 6.9% is held by the ten largest clones. Sequences were obtained from PBMCs. The source of these receptors is a man under 40 in good health and CMV-seropositive.

A few counts support this clone. An end of the junction does not agree with germline; a read error may underlie this. This chain uses TRBV5-1 with TRBJ2-2; 13 bases match TRBD2. The CDR3 is 16 residues long. The germline V gene has CDR1 SGHRS and CDR2 YFSETQ. This CDR3 is CASSSGTSGVTGALFF. The CDR3 bases are TGTGCCAGCAGCAGCGGGACTAGCGGGGTGACCGGGGCGCTGTTTTTT.

The rearrangement joins TRBV5-5 to TRBJ2-7, with 13 bases identical to TRBD2. The length of the CDR3 is 17 residues. The ends lost 4 bases at V and 6 bases at J; junction bases unmatched: 13. Germline V gives CDR1 SGHKS, CDR2 YYEKEE (reference sequence). The CDR3 bases are TGTGCCAGCAGCGCTGACCTGGGACTAGCGGGGATCGGCGAGCAGTACTTC. Translating gives CASSADLGLAGIGEQYF.

V and J are TRBV28 and TRBJ1-5; TRBD1 might be the D (6 bases). V lost 6 bases, J lost 7 bases, and 10 bases lay in between. CDR1 and CDR2 (germline): MDHEN, SYDVKM. The CDR3 covers 12 residues. CDR3 sequence (DNA): TGTGCCAGCAGAGCAGGGGACCAGCCCCAGCATTTT. Protein: CASRAGDQPQHF.

The table lists this clone with a few counts. The rearrangement joins TRBV27 to TRBJ2-3, with D unclear. The ends were cut back, 2 bases at V and 0 bases at J, with 6 bases in the middle. The CDR3 spans 14 residues. CDR1 is MNHEY and CDR2 is SMNVEV in the germline V gene (reference sequence). The CDR3 DNA sequence: TGTGCCAGCAGTTTAGACACCAGCACAGATACGCAGTATTTT. This codes for CASSLDTSTDTQYF.

The V call is TRBV6-1, the J call TRBJ2-7; D is uncertain. V was clipped by 7 bases and J by 6 bases, with 22 bases between them. In germline, CDR1 is MNHNS, CDR2 SASEGT. The CDR3 has 15 residues. The CDR3 region has the DNA TGTGCCAGCACTTCTGGAATACAGTCCTGGGCCGAGCAGTACTTC. It translates to CASTSGIQSWAEQYF.

As DNA, the CDR3 is TGTGCCAGCAGCTTAGCGGGGACAGGGGTTCAGCCCCAGCATTTT. This codes for CASSLAGTGVQPQHF. The V gene is TRBV7-2, the J gene TRBJ1-5, with 10 bases matching TRBD1. The CDR3 covers 15 residues. In germline, CDR1 is SGHTA, CDR2 FQGNSA. Trimming took 0 bases from V and 6 from J; bases not matched to a gene: 2.

For this clone: As the CDR3 is not closed by the conserved phenylalanine or tryptophan, this likely results from a read error. Because the CDR3's place on the DNA is in doubt, the DNA is left out and the CDR3 is given as listed by TCRdb. The chain joins TRBV18 to TRBJ1-1; TRBD1 was called by the table and not checked on the DNA. Germline CDR1 reads KGHSH; CDR2 reads LQKENI. The CDR3 has 16 amino acids, counting both end residues. CDR3 sequence reads: CASSPSSDRGGAEPFL.

The chain is built from TRBV5-1 and TRBJ1-1; TRBD1 is a possible D gene (5 bases). The CDR3 consists of 15 residues. Germline-derived CDR1 and CDR2 are SGHRS and YFSETQ. V dropped 4 bases and J dropped 4 bases, with 17 bases sitting between them. For the CDR3, the DNA is TGCGCCAGCAGCGGCGGGGGGGGTTGGGGCACTGAAGCTTTCTTT. Translated: CASSGGGGWGTEAFF.

The chain uses TRBV29-1 and TRBJ2-2, with D possibly being TRBD2 (6 bases). Looked up from germline, CDR1 is SQVTM and CDR2 is ANQGSEA. The CDR3 loop spans 13 amino acids. The germline V and J ends were trimmed by 6 bases and 4 bases, with 12 bases remaining between them. The DNA for the CDR3 is TGCAGCGTCCGGGGACTGTTCACCGGGGAGCTGTTTTTT. Amino acid sequence: CSVRGLFTGELFF.

The gene calls are TRBV6-4 and TRBJ1-2, with 7 bases aligning to TRBD1. The CDR3 is 17 amino acids. Germline V lookup: CDR1 MRHNA, CDR2 SNTAGT. After removal of 4 bases from V and 4 bases from J, the junction contained 15 bases not matched to a gene. CDR3 amino acids: CASSATTGLPLLYGYTF. The CDR3 DNA follows: TGTGCCAGCAGTGCGACGACAGGGCTTCCCTTGCTCTATGGCTACACCTTC.

V is TRBV14 and J is TRBJ1-1; no reliable D call. CDR1 and CDR2 (germline): SGHDN, FVKESK. V was clipped by 1 base and J by 2 bases, with 8 bases between them. This CDR3 is built from 14 residues. Here the CDR3 reads CASSQGPVNTEAFF. As DNA, the CDR3 is TGTGCCAGCAGCCAAGGTCCGGTTAACACTGAAGCTTTCTTT.

The CDR3 protein is CASSLRDLSSYNEQFF. The CDR3, as DNA: TGTGCCAGCAGCCTCAGGGATCTAAGCTCCTACAATGAGCAGTTCTTC. The chain carries TRBV5-6 and TRBJ2-1; D might be TRBD1 (5 bases). Looked up from germline, CDR1 is SGHDT and CDR2 is YYEEEE. The CDR3 has 16 residues. V lost 4 bases to trimming and J lost 0 bases, with 14 bases between them. Full variable domain (remainder filled in from reference TRBV5-6 and TRBJ2-1): DAGVTQSPTHLIKTRGQQVTLRCSPKSGHDTVSWYQQALGQGPQFIFQYYEEEERQRGNFPDRFSGHQFPNYSSELNVNALLLGDSALYLCASSLRDLSSYNEQFFGPGTRLTVL.

The chain has TRBV25-1 and TRBJ2-1, with a tentative D call TRBD1 (6 bases). The V gene lost 7 bases and the J gene lost 2 bases, with 9 bases spanning the gap. Germline loops: CDR1 MGHDK, CDR2 SYGVNS. CDR3 size: 13 residues. CDR3 residues: CASTTGTYNEQFF. The CDR3, as DNA: TGTGCCAGCACTACAGGGACCTACAATGAGCAGTTCTTC.

The chain links TRBV2 to TRBJ2-7, with 9 bases that match TRBD1. The CDR3 runs 13 residues. The V segment lost 9 bases and the J segment 2 bases; nucleotides outside the gene matches: 5. Germline CDR1 SNHLY, CDR2 FYNNEI. The DNA of the CDR3 is TGTGCCAGGGGACAGGGATCAACCTACGAGCAGTACTTC. As protein: CARGQGSTYEQYF.

V and J are TRBV7-8 and TRBJ2-7; D unresolved. Per germline, CDR1 SGHVS and CDR2 FQNEAQ. This CDR3 region has 14 residues. Deletions cut 5 bases from V and 5 bases from J, with 16 bases between. The CDR3 bases are TGTGCCAGCAGCCCCGGAGCAAGTCGTAACGAGCAGTACTTC. Its protein is CASSPGASRNEQYF.

The chain links TRBV4-1 to TRBJ2-7; D is possibly TRBD1 (5 bases). V lost 0 bases, J lost 0 bases, and 12 bases lay in between. The CDR3 runs to 16 residues. The V gene's germline CDR1 is MGHRA and CDR2 YSYEKL. The DNA of the CDR3 is TGCGCCAGCAGCCAAGAAGGAGTAGGGGACTCCTACGAGCAGTACTTC. It codes for CASSQEGVGDSYEQYF.

This chain links TRBV7-9 with TRBJ2-5; D ambiguous. The germline CDR1 and CDR2 sequences are SEHNR and FQNEAQ (reference sequence). The germline V and J ends were trimmed by 5 bases and 5 bases, with 6 bases remaining between them. The CDR3 is 11 amino acids. CDR3 DNA sequence: TGTGCCAGCAGCCATCGGGAGACCCAGTACTTC. It yields the protein CASSHRETQYF.

This chain links TRBV28 with TRBJ1-2, with 10 positions matching TRBD1. The V gene end was trimmed by 6 bases and the J gene end by 4 bases; junction bases not matched to a gene: 8. The germline CDR1 and CDR2 sequences are MDHEN and SYDVKM. The CDR3 is 15 residues long. The CDR3 loop reads CASSRQGAIVYGYTF. The CDR3, as DNA: TGTGCCAGCAGCAGACAGGGGGCGATAGTCTATGGCTACACCTTC.